Presented here are 15 T cell receptor beta chains from one specimen sequenced in a study of blood T cell repertoires in COVID-19. Method: immunoSEQ multiplex PCR; TCRdb's copy keeps in-frame clones and lacks some. The sample has over 10,000 clones; around four fifths are singletons. Sequencing was performed on peripheral blood. Every receptor here comes from a human donor in a cohort sampled during active COVID-19.

This chain joins TRBV12-3 or TRBV12-4 and TRBJ2-7; no reliable D call. CDR3 length equals 13 residues. V lost 3 bases and J 1 base, leaving 7 bases between the germline ends. The CDR3 region has the DNA TGTGCCAGCAGTTTCGACAATTCCTACGAGCAGTACTTC. It translates to CASSFDNSYEQYF.

The rearrangement joins TRBV9 to TRBJ1-2; no firm D call. The V gene's germline CDR1 is SGDLS and CDR2 YYNGEE. The CDR3 loop spans 16 amino acids. V lost 0 bases and J lost 2, with 14 bases in between. CDR3 DNA sequence: TGTGCCAGCAGCGTAGGTTTAGGAGGACTAAACTATGGCTACACCTTC. Protein product: CASSVGLGGLNYGYTF.

The chain combines TRBV6-5 with TRBJ1-1; no firm D call. CDR3 length: 12 amino acids. Trimming took off 4 bases at V and 5 bases at J, with 8 bases between the two ends. CDR1 MNHEY and CDR2 SVGAGI come from the germline V gene. CDR3 sequence (DNA): TGTGCCAGCAGTTTAAAGGAGACTGAAGCTTTCTTT. Protein product: CASSLKETEAFF.

This clone appeared once. The chain couples TRBV5-1 to TRBJ1-3, with D perhaps matching TRBD1 (6 bases). The CDR3 covers 14 residues. Germline lookup yields CDR1 SGHRS and CDR2 YFSETQ. Trimming pared 3 bases from V and 2 bases from J, leaving 9 bases between. In DNA, the CDR3 is TGCGCCAGCAGCTCCGCAGGGGCTGGAAACACCATATATTTT. Protein sequence: CASSSAGAGNTIYF.

The chain employs TRBV28 and TRBJ1-5, with 8 bases lining up with TRBD1. CDR1 is MDHEN, CDR2 SYDVKM, per germline. Losses at the gene ends were 7 bases for V and 2 bases for J; bases not matched to a gene: 16. The CDR3 spans 18 residues. This CDR3 reads CASTSKVPGGHGNQPQHF. The CDR3 coding sequence is TGTGCCAGCACCTCGAAGGTCCCAGGGGGCCACGGCAATCAGCCCCAGCATTTT.

The genes are TRBV12-3 or TRBV12-4 and TRBJ2-2, with TRBD2 as a possible D gene (6 bases). V was clipped by 4 bases and J by 7 bases, with 7 bases between them. The CDR3 has 12 amino acids. The CDR3 DNA sequence: TGTGCCAGCAGTTCGGAGGGCGGGGAGCTGTTTTTT. Encoded protein: CASSSEGGELFF.

V and J are TRBV5-1 and TRBJ2-3; 9 bases fit TRBD1. In germline, CDR1 is SGHRS, CDR2 YFSETQ. J lost 6 bases, V lost 4 bases, and 9 bases had no gene match. The CDR3 consists of 15 residues. CDR3 in amino acids: CASSAGTGTVDTQYF. Written as DNA, the CDR3 is TGCGCCAGCAGCGCCGGGACAGGGACGGTGGATACGCAGTATTTT.

The V call is TRBV18, the J call TRBJ1-1; D unresolved. Per germline, CDR1 KGHSH and CDR2 LQKENI. V lost 5 bases and J lost 4, with 14 bases in between. This CDR3 has 14 amino acids. The CDR3 is CASSTYESGTEAFF. The CDR3 DNA follows: TGTGCCAGCTCAACCTACGAATCAGGCACTGAAGCTTTCTTT.

The rearrangement uses TRBV13 and TRBJ2-7; 13 bases are shared with TRBD2. V trimming: 4 bases; J trimming: 0 bases; junction bases outside the gene matches: 3. This CDR3 is built from 16 residues. Germline V gene sequence: CDR1 PRHDT, CDR2 FYEKMQ (reference sequence). The CDR3 DNA reads as TGTGCCAGCAGCTGGACTAGCGGGGGCCTCTCCTACGAGCAGTACTTC. It specifies CASSWTSGGLSYEQYF.

This rearrangement joins TRBV7-9 to TRBJ1-2, with 7 bases fitting TRBD1. Germline V gives CDR1 SEHNR, CDR2 FQNEAQ (reference sequence). This CDR3 is built from 16 residues. V was clipped by 1 base and J by 2 bases; unmatched bases: 7. CDR3 residues: CASSLGGGQANYGYTF. Written as DNA, the CDR3 is TGTGCCAGCAGCTTAGGAGGAGGACAGGCGAACTATGGCTACACCTTC.

The CDR3 DNA follows: TGTGCCAGCAGCATTCAGGGGGCTAGTTGGAATGAGCAGTTCTTC. It yields the protein CASSIQGASWNEQFF. The rearrangement links TRBV6-5 to TRBJ2-1; 8 nucleotides agree with TRBD1. Germline V CDR1 and CDR2: MNHEY, SVGAGI. The CDR3 is 15 amino acids. Trimming removed 6 bases from V and 7 bases from J; junction bases left unmatched: 11.

The gene calls are TRBV14 and TRBJ1-1; 7 positions agree with TRBD1. CDR1 and CDR2 from the germline V gene are SGHDN and FVKESK. This CDR3 contains 14 residues. J gave up 0 bases and V 6 bases, and 4 bases lay outside the gene matches. CDR3 loop: CASRSTGVNTEAFF. For the CDR3, the DNA is TGTGCCAGCAGATCCACAGGGGTGAACACTGAAGCTTTCTTT.

The chain employs TRBV7-9 and TRBJ2-1; D is unresolved. From germline, CDR1 is SEHNR and CDR2 FQNEAQ (reference sequence). V gave up 8 bases and J gave up 8 bases, with 10 bases separating them. The CDR3 is made up of 11 amino acids. The CDR3 reads CASGPRDEQFF. The CDR3 nucleotides read TGTGCCAGCGGGCCACGAGATGAGCAGTTCTTC.

J is TRBJ1-1 and V is TRBV7-9; weak D call: TRBD1 (6 bases). CDR1 and CDR2 from the germline V gene are SEHNR and FQNEAQ (reference sequence). The CDR3 has 14 residues. V was pared by 0 bases and J by 1 base, with 6 bases between. This chain's CDR3 is CASSLARGNTEAFF. CDR3 DNA: TGTGCCAGCAGCTTAGCCAGGGGGAACACTGAAGCTTTCTTT.

V usage is TRBV18 and J usage is TRBJ2-6; perhaps TRBD1 as D (6 bases). This CDR3 is 18 amino acids long. The V and J ends lost 0 bases and 0 bases respectively, with 12 bases between them. CDR1 and CDR2 from the germline V gene are KGHSH and LQKENI. The CDR3 DNA is TGTGCCAGCTCACCACCCCCAGGGGCCCCCTCTGGGGCCAACGTCCTGACTTTC. Translating gives CASSPPPGAPSGANVLTF.